These 21 T cell receptor beta chains share one sample of origin, sequenced in a study of T cells in women clearing cervical HPV infection. Libraries were prepared by immunoSEQ multiplex PCR; TCRdb keeps only in-frame clonotypes and omits some of them. The sample totals about 30,000 clones; its top ten clones hold about 7.8%. The sample consisted of blood buffy coat. These receptors were collected from a woman between 18 and 70 years old with a cervical HPV16 infection that either progressed to CIN3+ or cleared (not recorded which).

On this clone: The CDR3 goes on 3 residues after the read ends, and that part is filled in from the germline J gene. This chain joins TRBV5-4 and TRBJ2-1, with TRBD1 as a possible D gene (6 bases). This CDR3 is 16 amino acids long. Trimming shortened V by 0 bases and J by 7 bases, and 17 bases separated the two germline ends. The germline V gene has CDR1 SGHNT and CDR2 YYREEE (reference sequence). CDR3 bases read: TGTGCCAGCAGCTTGGCAGGGGTAGGAAGTGTGAATGAG. This translates into CASSLAGVGSVNE. The entire CDR3 is CASSLAGVGSVNEQFF.

In the case of this clone: Coverage ceases 3 residues before the CDR3 finishes, and the germline J gene fills in the end. The V gene is TRBV20-1, the J gene TRBJ1-1, with a weak D call TRBD1 (5 bases). The V gene's germline CDR1 is DFQATT and CDR2 SNEGSKA (reference sequence). This CDR3 has 11 amino acids. The CDR3 bases that were read are TGCAGTGCTAGGTCGGGGGGGGAA. Its translation: CSARSGGE. The full CDR3 reads CSARSGGEAFF.

Points on this clone: The CDR3 end lies 3 residues beyond the end of the read and is filled in from the germline J gene. The chain combines TRBV7-2 with TRBJ1-1; 9 bases agree with TRBD1. The CDR3 consists of 16 residues. Germline V gives CDR1 SGHTA, CDR2 FQGNSA. Trimming at V came to 0 bases and at J to 1 base, leaving 3 bases not matched to a gene. The CDR3 DNA, read in part, is TGTGCCAGCAGCTTAGCGACAGGGGGTGGGAACACTGAA. Its translation is CASSLATGGGNTE. The full CDR3 protein reads CASSLATGGGNTEAFF.

For this clone: The CDR3 end falls 3 residues outside the read, so it is completed with the germline J gene. This chain connects TRBV7-9 to TRBJ1-2, with D uncertain. Germline lookup yields CDR1 SEHNR and CDR2 FQNEAQ (reference sequence). The germline V and J ends were trimmed by 5 bases and 6 bases, with 19 bases remaining between them. The CDR3 spans 15 residues. The sequenced CDR3 bases are TGTGCCAGCAGCCCACCGGCGGCCCTGCACAATGGC. Amino acids: CASSPPAALHNG. The full CDR3 protein is CASSPPAALHNGYTF.

The part of the CDR3 DNA that was read is TGTGCCAGCAAGGTAGCGGGAGCCCCCAACTTCATGTCCTACGAC. Protein: CASKVAGAPNFMSYD. The whole CDR3 protein is CASKVAGAPNFMSYDYTF. The chain couples TRBV2 to TRBJ1-2; D gene unclear. The CDR3 extends 3 residues past the end of the read, so its final part is completed from the germline J gene. The CDR3 extends over 18 amino acids. The germline CDR1 and CDR2 sequences are SNHLY and FYNNEI.

As to this clone: The read gets to within 3 residues of the CDR3 end, and the germline J gene fills in the rest. Other DNA sequences in this specimen translate into the identical CDR3. This rearrangement joins TRBV5-1 to TRBJ2-3; no definite D call. V lost 0 bases and J lost 5, with 4 bases in between. CDR3 size: 12 residues. CDR1 and CDR2 (germline): SGHRS, YFSETQ. The part of the CDR3 DNA that was read is TGCGCCAGCAGCTTGGCCGGAGATACG. Translating gives CASSLAGDT. In full, the CDR3 is CASSLAGDTQYF.

The part of the CDR3 DNA that was read is TGTGCCACCAGAAGCCCGACACGATTGAACACTGAA. This gives the protein CATRSPTRLNTE. The entire CDR3 protein is CATRSPTRLNTEAFF. This chain connects TRBV24-1 to TRBJ1-1, with D uncertain. The read is 3 residues too short to cover the CDR3 end, so that end is filled in from the germline J gene. Germline V gene data show CDR1 as KGHDR and CDR2 as SFDVKD. Trimming stripped 7 bases from V and 0 bases from J, with 14 bases between. The CDR3 length is 15 residues.

As for this clone: Read coverage stops 3 residues before the CDR3 terminus; the germline J gene supplies the remainder. The gene calls are TRBV2 and TRBJ2-7; possibly TRBD2 for D (5 bases). In germline, CDR1 is SNHLY, CDR2 FYNNEI. V dropped 4 bases and J dropped 2 bases, with 12 bases sitting between them. This CDR3 is 14 amino acids long. The CDR3 bases that were read are TGTGCCAGCAGTGTTGCCAGCGGCCCCTACGAG. Its protein is CASSVASGPYE. In full, the CDR3 is CASSVASGPYEQYF.

For this clone: The read falls 3 residues short of the CDR3 end, and the missing part is taken from the germline J gene. The chain joins TRBV19 to TRBJ1-1, with D unresolved. From germline, CDR1 is LNHDA and CDR2 SQIVND (reference sequence). The CDR3 extends over 13 amino acids. The chain's CDR3 is CASRPFSGSEAFF. CDR3 DNA, as far as it was read: TGTGCCAGTAGACCCTTTAGCGGGAGCGAG.

Regarding this clone: The read is 3 residues too short to cover the CDR3 end, so that end is filled in from the germline J gene. J is TRBJ1-1 and V is TRBV6-1, with a tentative D call TRBD1 (5 bases). The ends were cut back, 2 bases at V and 4 bases at J, with 11 bases in the middle. This CDR3 is 14 amino acids long. Germline CDR1 reads MNHNS; CDR2 reads SASEGT. CDR3 in amino acids: CASSEIEGVTEAFF. The CDR3 DNA, read in part, is TGTGCCAGCAGTGAAATTGAAGGGGTCACTGAA.

A note on this clone: The read falls 3 residues short of the CDR3 end, and the missing part is taken from the germline J gene. Other DNA sequences from this sample encode an identical CDR3 as well. The gene calls are TRBV7-9 and TRBJ2-1, with 7 nucleotides matching TRBD1. This CDR3 comprises 14 residues. The V segment lost 5 bases and the J segment 6 bases; nucleotides outside the gene matches: 7. Germline CDR1 reads SEHNR; CDR2 reads FQNEAQ (reference sequence). CDR3 DNA (partial): TGTGCCAGCAGCCAAACTCACAGGGGCAATGAG. It translates to CASSQTHRGNE. The entire CDR3 protein is CASSQTHRGNEQFF.

On this clone: The CDR3 end is not reached by the read, which stops 3 residues before it; the germline J gene fills it in. The chain couples TRBV5-1 to TRBJ2-1, with D maybe TRBD1 (6 bases). Germline V CDR1 and CDR2: SGHRS, YFSETQ. Trimming took 0 bases from V and 2 from J, leaving 12 bases between them. This CDR3 has 16 amino acids. The DNA read from the CDR3 is TGCGCCAGCAGCTTGGGCTGGGGGACAACCTACAATGAG. Translated, it gives CASSLGWGTTYNE. In full, the CDR3 is CASSLGWGTTYNEQFF.

A remark on this clone: The read gets to within 3 residues of the CDR3 end, and the germline J gene fills in the rest. The chain employs TRBV2 and TRBJ2-1, with 10 nucleotides matching TRBD2. Germline V CDR1 and CDR2: SNHLY, FYNNEI. This CDR3 is 15 amino acids long. V lost 5 bases and J lost 4; bases outside the gene matches: 5. CDR3 sequence reads: CASSLSGGVYNEQFF. The sequenced part of the CDR3 DNA is TGTGCCAGCAGTCTGAGCGGGGGGGTGTACAATGAG.

To note about this clone: Sequencing ends 3 residues short of the CDR3 end; the germline J gene provides the rest. V gene TRBV30 combines with J gene TRBJ2-2, with a tentative D call TRBD2 (5 bases). CDR3 length: 13 amino acids. Germline assignment: CDR1 GTSNPN and CDR2 SVGIG (reference sequence). CDR3 sequence reads: CAWSVLEGEKLFF. The covered CDR3 bases are TGTGCCTGGAGTGTACTAGAGGGAGAAAAG. The whole variable domain, filled in from reference TRBV30 and TRBJ2-2, reads SQTIHQWPATLVQPVGSPLSLECTVEGTSNPNLYWYRQAAGRGLQLLFYSVGIGQISSEVPQNLSASRPQDRQFILSSKKLLLSDSGFYLCAWSVLEGEKLFFGEGSRLTVL.

As to this clone: Read data end 3 residues before the CDR3 end; the end is taken from the germline J gene. The chain recombines TRBV7-9 with TRBJ2-3; no definite D call. The CDR3 is made up of 13 amino acids. Germline CDR1 and CDR2: SEHNR and FQNEAQ (reference sequence). V lost 2 bases and J lost 6, with 9 bases in between. The sequenced part of the CDR3 DNA is TGTGCCAGCAGCTTATTGGCCGAGGATACG. It encodes CASSLLAEDT. The full CDR3 is CASSLLAEDTQYF.

Regarding this clone: The read gets to within 3 residues of the CDR3 end, and the germline J gene fills in the rest. The J gene is TRBJ2-7, the V gene TRBV29-1, with D possibly TRBD2 on 7 matching bases. There are 13 residues in the CDR3. Trimming removed 6 bases from V and 4 bases from J, with 16 bases in between. Looked up from germline, CDR1 is SQVTM and CDR2 is ANQGSEA. Incomplete CDR3 DNA: TGCAGCGTGGCGGTAGGGGGGGCTTACGAG. This encodes CSVAVGGAYE. The CDR3 in full is CSVAVGGAYEQYF.

CDR3 DNA, as far as it was read: TGTGCCAGTAGTATTACCGGGACAGCCTACGAG. Its protein is CASSITGTAYE. The entire CDR3 is CASSITGTAYEQYF. This chain joins TRBV19 and TRBJ2-7, with 7 bases fitting TRBD1. The read terminates 3 residues before the CDR3 end, so the remaining end is supplied by the germline J gene. The V segment lost 3 bases and the J segment 2 bases; nucleotides outside the gene matches: 4. The CDR3 runs 14 residues. Germline V gene data show CDR1 as LNHDA and CDR2 as SQIVND (reference sequence).

A word on this clone: The read comes to an end 3 residues before the CDR3 does, leaving the germline J gene to fill in the end. This rearrangement joins TRBV5-1 to TRBJ2-3, with TRBD2 matching 8 bases. Trimming at V came to 0 bases and at J to 6 bases, leaving 15 bases not matched to a gene. The germline V gene encodes CDR1 SGHRS and CDR2 YFSETQ. There are 18 residues in the CDR3. CDR3 protein: CASSLGFRSGGVADTQYF. The DNA read from the CDR3 is TGCGCCAGCAGCTTGGGGTTCAGGAGCGGGGGTGTCGCGGATACG.

As to this clone: The read terminates 3 residues before the CDR3 end, so the remaining end is supplied by the germline J gene. The chain is built from TRBV5-4 and TRBJ1-1; 7 nucleotides align to TRBD1. The CDR3 spans 12 residues. V gave up 3 bases and J gave up 7 bases; unmatched junction bases: 3. Germline CDR1 reads SGHNT; CDR2 reads YYREEE (reference sequence). CDR3: CASSWDSYEAFF. Incomplete CDR3 DNA: TGTGCCAGCAGCTGGGACAGTTATGAA.

Points on this clone: The CDR3 end lies 3 residues beyond the end of the read and is filled in from the germline J gene. This chain uses TRBV5-1 with TRBJ1-5; D not certain. This CDR3 spans 12 amino acids. Germline assignment: CDR1 SGHRS and CDR2 YFSETQ. The germline V and J ends were trimmed by 2 bases and 3 bases, with 3 bases remaining between them. The CDR3 DNA, read in part, is TGCGCCAGCAGCTTACTCAATCAGCCC. It yields the protein CASSLLNQP. The CDR3 in full is CASSLLNQPQHF.

CDR3 sequence reads: CASSTTSGRAFEAFF. The CDR3 DNA, read in part, is TGTGCCAGTAGTACAACTAGCGGGAGGGCCTTCGAG. The gene calls are TRBV19 and TRBJ1-1, with D uncertain. The read ends 3 residues shy of where the CDR3 ends; the end is completed using the germline J gene. The CDR3 covers 15 residues. Germline V gene sequence: CDR1 LNHDA, CDR2 SQIVND (reference sequence).